These 5 T cell receptor beta chains share one sample of origin, sequenced in a study of early T cells in non-severe SARS-CoV-2 infection. TCRdb re-called the 5' RACE reads through MiXCR, storing one row per CDR3 protein. The sample carries 62,000 or so distinct CDR3 sequences, approximately 9.3% recorded once. Material: whole blood. Receptors originate from an adult who was a healthcare worker with PCR-confirmed SARS-CoV-2 infection or an uninfected control (not recorded which).

The CDR3 region is CASSFLGLPNYGYTF. DNA for the CDR3: TGTGCCAGCAGTTTCTTGGGGTTACCTAACTATGGCTACACCTTC. This chain links TRBV12-3 or TRBV12-4 with TRBJ1-2, with D uncertain. V dropped 3 bases and J dropped 0 bases, with 11 bases sitting between them. CDR3 length: 15 amino acids.

The chain is built from TRBV12-5 and TRBJ2-5; either TRBD1 or TRBD2 may fit D (5 bases each). The germline gives CDR1 LGHNT, CDR2 FRNRAP. Between the trimmed V and J ends, which lost 6 bases and 4 bases, there was a span of 21 bases. CDR3 length: 16 residues. The CDR3 DNA reads as TGTGCTAGTGGGGGGACGGACCTGTCAGTATCAGAGACCCAGTACTTC. This encodes CASGGTDLSVSETQYF.

In this sample, this clonotype turned up a few times. The rearrangement links TRBV24-1 to TRBJ2-1; the match to TRBD2 covers 13 bases. Germline values: CDR1 KGHDR, CDR2 SFDVKD. V was pared by 3 bases and J by 5 bases, with 9 bases of the junction left unmatched. The CDR3 is 18 amino acids. In DNA, the CDR3 is TGTGCCACCAGTGATCCTACAAGACTAGCGGGGGGCCACAATGAGCAGTTCTTC. It encodes CATSDPTRLAGGHNEQFF.

This chain connects TRBV7-8 to TRBJ1-5; 7 bases fit TRBD1. With 2 bases clipped from V and 3 bases from J, the junction kept 7 bases outside the gene matches. This CDR3 is 16 amino acids long. Germline-derived CDR1 and CDR2 are SGHVS and FQNEAQ. Here the CDR3 DNA reads TGTGCCAGCAGCTTAAGGCACGGACAGGCCAATCAGCCCCAGCATTTT. This codes for CASSLRHGQANQPQHF.

In its sample, this clonotype was seen many times. This chain connects TRBV9 to TRBJ2-1; 9 positions match TRBD2. V lost 0 bases to trimming and J lost 15 bases; unmatched junction nucleotides: 19. Germline values: CDR1 SGDLS, CDR2 YYNGEE. This CDR3 contains 17 residues. The CDR3 loop is CASSVELAGTGLGPWFF. The CDR3 bases are TGTGCCAGCAGCGTAGAACTAGCGGGCACAGGACTCGGGCCGTGGTTCTTC.